The 32 T cell receptor beta chains given below trace back to one sample, sequenced in a study of blood T cell repertoires in COVID-19. TCRdb keeps only in-frame clones here, not all; method: immunoSEQ multiplex PCR. This sample yields 200,000 or so clones, of which about 90% are seen a single time; approximately 3.7% belongs to the top ten. The sequenced sample consisted of PBMCs or T cells enriched from blood (not recorded which). All receptors come from a woman aged 25 to 45 who had been exposed to COVID-19.

The chain recombines TRBV18 with TRBJ2-7; 16 bases are a match to TRBD2. The ends lost 5 bases at V and 6 bases at J; junction bases unmatched: 10. The CDR3 is 17 amino acids. Per germline, CDR1 KGHSH and CDR2 LQKENI. CDR3 residues: CASSTSGLAGGPREQYF. The CDR3 DNA reads as TGTGCCAGCTCAACATCGGGACTAGCGGGAGGGCCTCGCGAGCAGTACTTC.

The V call is TRBV6-1, the J call TRBJ2-3; tentatively, D is TRBD1 (6 bases). Germline values: CDR1 MNHNS, CDR2 SASEGT. The V end was cut by 3 bases, the J end by 5 bases, with 15 bases between. The CDR3 consists of 15 residues. In DNA, the CDR3 is TGTGCCAGCAGTGACAGGCTACCAGGGGTAGATACGCAGTATTTT. It is translated as CASSDRLPGVDTQYF.

The chain combines TRBV5-1 with TRBJ2-5; 10 positions agree with TRBD1. The CDR3 extends over 15 amino acids. Germline lookup yields CDR1 SGHRS and CDR2 YFSETQ. Trimming at V came to 3 bases and at J to 4 bases, leaving 6 bases not matched to a gene. The CDR3 reads CASSSGQGFGETQYF. The CDR3 DNA sequence: TGCGCCAGCAGCTCGGGACAGGGGTTTGGAGAGACCCAGTACTTC.

This chain uses TRBV2 with TRBJ2-5; 7 nucleotides align to TRBD1. This CDR3 comprises 13 residues. After removal of 5 bases from V and 11 bases from J, the junction contained 11 bases not matched to a gene. CDR1 and CDR2 (germline): SNHLY, FYNNEI. The CDR3 DNA reads as TGTGCCAGCAGTCCCCGACAGGGACCGGGTCAGTACTTC. Translated, it gives CASSPRQGPGQYF.

This clone has a handful of counts. The CDR3 loop is CASSTRGAARNYGYTF. The CDR3 bases are TGTGCCAGCAGCACCCGTGGGGCAGCCCGGAACTATGGCTACACCTTC. This chain connects TRBV14 to TRBJ1-2; maybe TRBD1 (5 bases). Germline CDR1 SGHDN, CDR2 FVKESK. The CDR3 runs 16 residues. Trimming pared 5 bases from V and 2 bases from J, leaving 18 bases between.

The V and J genes are TRBV6-5 and TRBJ1-6; 7 positions match TRBD1. In germline, CDR1 is MNHEY, CDR2 SVGAGI. V lost 10 bases and J lost 7; bases outside the gene matches: 7. The CDR3 has 13 residues. The CDR3 nucleotides read TGTGCCATCAATACAGGGGCGAATTCACCCCTCCACTTT. This gives the protein CAINTGANSPLHF.

The CDR3 reads CASSEPGTANNSPLHF. CDR3 DNA: TGTGCCAGCAGTGAGCCGGGGACAGCGAATAATTCACCCCTCCACTTT. The chain combines TRBV25-1 with TRBJ1-6; 7 bases agree with TRBD1. CDR1 and CDR2 (germline): MGHDK, SYGVNS. V dropped 3 bases and J dropped 5; count of bases not matched to a gene: 7. The CDR3 is 16 amino acids.

This chain connects TRBV12-3 or TRBV12-4 to TRBJ1-2, with D tentatively TRBD1 (5 bases). Trimming pared 2 bases from V and 8 bases from J, leaving 12 bases between. This CDR3 has 13 amino acids. The CDR3 DNA is TGTGCCAGCAGTTTATGGGGGGAGGAAGGCTACACCTTC. It translates to CASSLWGEEGYTF.

V gene TRBV11-3 combines with J gene TRBJ2-4, with D possibly TRBD1 on 5 matching bases. CDR3 length: 17 residues. V shed 0 bases and J shed 4 bases, with 16 bases lying between them. Germline CDR1 reads SGHNT; CDR2 reads YENEEA. Here the CDR3 DNA reads TGTGCCAGCAGCTTAGAATTATCAGGACACATTAAAAACATTCAGTACTTC. Translating gives CASSLELSGHIKNIQYF.

CDR3 nucleotide sequence: TGCAGTGCTAGTCTATTCACTCCAATTCACTACGAGCAGTACTTC. Translation: CSASLFTPIHYEQYF. The chain joins TRBV20-1 to TRBJ2-7; D ambiguous. This CDR3 spans 15 amino acids. CDR1 is DFQATT and CDR2 is SNEGSKA in the germline V gene (reference sequence). The V and J ends lost 3 bases and 3 bases respectively, with 18 bases between them.

The chain employs TRBV19 and TRBJ2-2; tentative D call: TRBD1 (5 bases). Germline V gene sequence: CDR1 LNHDA, CDR2 SQIVND (reference sequence). V gave up 5 bases and J gave up 6 bases, with 19 bases separating them. The CDR3 length is 16 residues. The CDR3 DNA follows: TGTGCCAGTAGTGCCCTGGGGCTACCCGTGGCCGGGGAGCTGTTTTTT. This gives the protein CASSALGLPVAGELFF.

Written as DNA, the CDR3 is TGTGCCAGCACTAGGACAGGGGAGGGTTCCTACGAGCAGTACTTC. It is translated as CASTRTGEGSYEQYF. The chain carries TRBV18 and TRBJ2-7; 9 nucleotides match TRBD1. This CDR3 has 15 residues. CDR1 and CDR2 (germline): KGHSH, LQKENI. Unmatched junction bases numbered 9, after V lost 8 bases and J lost 1 base. Variable domain in full (rest from reference TRBV18 and TRBJ2-7): NAGVMQNPRHLVRRRGQEARLRCSPMKGHSHVYWYRQLPEEGLKFMVYLQKENIIDESGMPKERFSAEFPKEGPSILRIQQVVRGDSAAYFCASTRTGEGSYEQYFGPGTRLTVT.

V gene TRBV9 combines with J gene TRBJ2-3, with TRBD2 matching 15 bases. Germline V CDR1 and CDR2: SGDLS, YYNGEE. The V segment lost 6 bases and the J segment 9 bases; nucleotides outside the gene matches: 8. This CDR3 is built from 15 residues. CDR3 residues: CASNPGLAGGRTQYF. DNA of the CDR3: TGTGCCAGCAACCCCGGACTAGCGGGAGGGAGAACGCAGTATTTT.

The chain couples TRBV5-6 to TRBJ2-1; D not certain. Trimming removed 4 bases from V and 7 bases from J, with 18 bases in between. Germline values: CDR1 SGHDT, CDR2 YYEEEE. The CDR3 loop spans 15 amino acids. CDR3 DNA sequence: TGTGCCAGCAGCAACGCTCTCCTGGGCGCGAATGAGCAGTTCTTC. Its protein is CASSNALLGANEQFF.

V and J are TRBV18 and TRBJ2-3; D perhaps matches TRBD2 (6 bases). The CDR3 runs 15 residues. From germline, CDR1 is KGHSH and CDR2 LQKENI. The V end lost 6 bases, the J end lost 5 bases, and 18 bases lay between the germline ends. The CDR3: CASSKDGSLGDTQYF. The CDR3 DNA sequence: TGTGCCAGCTCGAAGGACGGGAGTCTTGGAGATACGCAGTATTTT.

This clone appeared a few times. The chain is built from TRBV5-4 and TRBJ2-7, with no clear D. This CDR3 is 13 amino acids long. The V end was cut by 7 bases, the J end by 3 bases, with 14 bases between. The germline gives CDR1 SGHNT, CDR2 YYREEE (reference sequence). CDR3 bases: TGTGCCAGCCGTCCATATTCGGGCTACGAGCAGTACTTC. Encoded protein: CASRPYSGYEQYF.

The chain links TRBV5-5 to TRBJ2-7; D is possibly TRBD1 (6 bases). Trimming left V 4 bases short and J 2 bases short, with 19 bases between. CDR1 and CDR2 (germline): SGHKS, YYEKEE (reference sequence). This CDR3 has 16 amino acids. This chain's CDR3 is CASSPDPGQMTYEQYF. The CDR3 nucleotides read TGTGCCAGCAGCCCAGACCCAGGACAGATGACCTACGAGCAGTACTTC.

The V gene is TRBV2, the J gene TRBJ1-3; tentatively, D is TRBD1 (6 bases). This CDR3 spans 15 amino acids. The germline V gene encodes CDR1 SNHLY and CDR2 FYNNEI. The V and J ends lost 5 bases and 0 bases respectively, with 11 bases between them. This chain's CDR3 is CASSLDSSSGNTIYF. For the CDR3, the DNA is TGTGCCAGCAGTTTGGACAGTAGCTCTGGAAACACCATATATTTT.

V is TRBV5-1 and J is TRBJ2-2; tentatively, D is TRBD2 (5 bases). Per the germline V gene, CDR1 is SGHRS and CDR2 is YFSETQ. Trimming removed 4 bases at V and 5 bases at J, with 21 bases between. The CDR3 is 17 amino acids. CDR3 loop: CASSGSLSGIGTGELFF. As DNA, the CDR3 is TGCGCCAGCAGCGGGTCCCTTTCGGGAATAGGGACCGGGGAGCTGTTTTTT.

This clone was seen a single time. The J gene is TRBJ1-2, the V gene TRBV25-1, with 7 bases that match TRBD1. J was trimmed by 8 bases and V by 4 bases; bases with no gene match: 13. The germline CDR1 and CDR2 sequences are MGHDK and SYGVNS. The CDR3 is made up of 15 amino acids. The DNA for the CDR3 is TGTGCCAGCAGTGCTAGTGTTGGCAGGGGACAGGGCTACACCTTC. Protein product: CASSASVGRGQGYTF.

V is TRBV20-1 and J is TRBJ1-2; D unresolved. This CDR3 is 17 amino acids long. V lost 3 bases, J lost 0 bases, and 20 bases lay in between. CDR1 DFQATT and CDR2 SNEGSKA come from the germline V gene (reference sequence). DNA of the CDR3: TGCAGTGCTAGTCCCCTTTCCCTCGTTCCAGCTAACTATGGCTACACCTTC. This sequence encodes CSASPLSLVPANYGYTF.

This chain joins TRBV5-1 and TRBJ2-7; 7 bases are shared with TRBD2. The germline V gene has CDR1 SGHRS and CDR2 YFSETQ. The trim removed 0 bases at V and 2 bases at J, leaving 5 bases unmatched. The CDR3 contains 15 residues. CDR3 nucleotide sequence: TGCGCCAGCAGCTTGGGGCGGGAGATAGCCTACGAGCAGTACTTC. This codes for CASSLGREIAYEQYF.

The sample holds a few counts of this clone. The genes are TRBV5-1 and TRBJ1-1; D remains ambiguous. V lost 0 bases and J lost 0, with 15 bases in between. The CDR3 length is 17 residues. Looked up from germline, CDR1 is SGHRS and CDR2 is YFSETQ. The CDR3 protein is CASSLGGSGPMNTEAFF. In nucleotides, the CDR3 is TGCGCCAGCAGCTTGGGAGGGAGCGGGCCGATGAACACTGAAGCTTTCTTT.

This chain connects TRBV6-5 to TRBJ2-1, with a tentative D call TRBD2 (6 bases). From germline, CDR1 is MNHEY and CDR2 SVGAGI. There are 16 residues in the CDR3. Trimming took off 4 bases at V and 7 bases at J, with 20 bases between the two ends. As DNA, the CDR3 is TGTGCCAGCAGTTCGCTCGGGACTCTGGGCCGGAATGAGCAGTTCTTC. Its protein product is CASSSLGTLGRNEQFF.

The chain has TRBV19 and TRBJ2-3; 8 bases agree with TRBD2. The trim removed 4 bases at V and 0 bases at J, leaving 0 bases unmatched. Germline-derived CDR1 and CDR2 are LNHDA and SQIVND (reference sequence). The CDR3 spans 14 residues. The CDR3 coding sequence is TGTGCCAGTAGTAAGCGGGGGAGCACAGATACGCAGTATTTT. It encodes CASSKRGSTDTQYF. Together with reference TRBV19 and TRBJ2-3, the CDR3 gives the full variable domain: DGGITQSPKYLFRKEGQNVTLSCEQNLNHDAMYWYRQDPGQGLRLIYYSQIVNDFQKGDIAEGYSVSREKKESFPLTVTSAQKNPTAFYLCASSKRGSTDTQYFGPGTRLTVL.

The V gene is TRBV28, the J gene TRBJ1-5; 9 bases match TRBD1. V gave up 7 bases and J gave up 4 bases; unmatched junction bases: 2. CDR1 is MDHEN and CDR2 is SYDVKM in the germline V gene. This CDR3 spans 13 amino acids. CDR3 nucleotide sequence: TGTGCCAGCAACAGGGGGCGAAATCAGCCCCAGCATTTT. Encoded protein: CASNRGRNQPQHF.

The V gene is TRBV29-1, the J gene TRBJ2-7; 7 bases match TRBD1. The CDR3 runs to 13 residues. From germline, CDR1 is SQVTM and CDR2 ANQGSEA. V lost 2 bases, J lost 2 bases, and 3 bases stayed unmatched. The CDR3 region has the DNA TGCAGCGTTGAAAAAGGGGGCCCCTACGAGCAGTACTTC. Protein: CSVEKGGPYEQYF.

CDR3 region: CASSLPVSGNTIYF. CDR3 DNA sequence: TGTGCCAGCAGCTTGCCAGTCTCTGGAAACACCATATATTTT. The chain has TRBV5-6 and TRBJ1-3; D is ambiguous. The CDR3 has 14 residues. V dropped 1 base and J dropped 0 bases, with 5 bases sitting between them. CDR1 is SGHDT and CDR2 is YYEEEE in the germline V gene.

The chain recombines TRBV4-1 with TRBJ2-2; D possibly corresponds to TRBD2 (5 bases). The V end was cut by 4 bases, the J end by 1 base, with 7 bases between. The CDR3 consists of 14 residues. CDR1 and CDR2 from the germline V gene are MGHRA and YSYEKL. The CDR3 here is CASSPAENTGELFF. In DNA, the CDR3 is TGCGCCAGCAGCCCAGCGGAGAACACCGGGGAGCTGTTTTTT.

The gene calls are TRBV5-1 and TRBJ2-7, with D possibly TRBD2 on 6 matching bases. Trimming shortened V by 0 bases and J by 6 bases, and 13 bases separated the two germline ends. This CDR3 is 14 amino acids long. Germline V gene sequence: CDR1 SGHRS, CDR2 YFSETQ. In DNA form, the CDR3 reads TGCGCCAGCAGCTTGGTTGAGCTGGGGGGCGAGCAGTACTTC. It encodes CASSLVELGGEQYF.

About this clone itself: A read error may account for a junction end that differs from germline. The chain has TRBV30 and TRBJ2-2, with 9 positions matching TRBD1. Germline values: CDR1 GTSNPN, CDR2 SVGIG (reference sequence). The CDR3 extends over 17 amino acids. Here the CDR3 reads CAWTLAIGTGYHRGAVF. CDR3 DNA sequence: TGTGCCTGGACCTTAGCCATCGGGACAGGGTATCACCGGGGAGCTGTTTTT.

The chain combines TRBV11-2 with TRBJ2-3; tentative D call: TRBD2 (6 bases). There are 14 residues in the CDR3. Germline assignment: CDR1 SGHAT and CDR2 FQNNGV. The germline V and J ends were trimmed by 5 bases and 0 bases, with 9 bases remaining between them. CDR3: CASSRGTSTDTQYF. CDR3 sequence (DNA): TGTGCCAGCAGCCGCGGGACTAGCACAGATACGCAGTATTTT.